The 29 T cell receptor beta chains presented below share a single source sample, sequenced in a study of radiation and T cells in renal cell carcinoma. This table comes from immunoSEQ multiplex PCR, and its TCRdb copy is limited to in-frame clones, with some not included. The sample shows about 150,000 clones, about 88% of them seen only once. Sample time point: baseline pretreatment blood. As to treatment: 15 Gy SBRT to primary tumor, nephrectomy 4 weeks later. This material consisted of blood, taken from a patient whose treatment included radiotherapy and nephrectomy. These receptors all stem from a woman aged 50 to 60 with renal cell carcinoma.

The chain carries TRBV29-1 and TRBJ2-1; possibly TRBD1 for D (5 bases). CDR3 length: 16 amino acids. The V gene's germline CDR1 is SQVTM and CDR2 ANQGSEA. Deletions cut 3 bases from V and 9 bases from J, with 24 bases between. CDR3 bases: TGCAGCGTTGATGATGGGGCTAGGGTTTCAATTGGTGAGCAGTTCTTC. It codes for CSVDDGARVSIGEQFF.

The CDR3 DNA sequence: TGTGCCAGTAGTACCGGCCCACTTACCGTTTACGAGCAGTACTTC. It yields the protein CASSTGPLTVYEQYF. The chain recombines TRBV19 with TRBJ2-7; D is unresolved. V dropped 4 bases and J dropped 4 bases, with 17 bases sitting between them. This CDR3 is 15 amino acids long. Per the germline V gene, CDR1 is LNHDA and CDR2 is SQIVND (reference sequence).

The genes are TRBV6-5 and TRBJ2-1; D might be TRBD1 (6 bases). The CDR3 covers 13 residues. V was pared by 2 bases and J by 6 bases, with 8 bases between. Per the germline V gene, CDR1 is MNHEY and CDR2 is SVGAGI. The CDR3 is CASSYIRGNEQFF. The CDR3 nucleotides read TGTGCCAGCAGTTACATCAGGGGCAATGAGCAGTTCTTC.

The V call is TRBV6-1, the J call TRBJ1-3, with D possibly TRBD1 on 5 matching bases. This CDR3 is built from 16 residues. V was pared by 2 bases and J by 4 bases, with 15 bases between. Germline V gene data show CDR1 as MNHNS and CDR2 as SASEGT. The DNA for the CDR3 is TGTGCCAGCAGTGAAACCGGCTTACCAGGGGGAAACACCATATATTTT. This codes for CASSETGLPGGNTIYF.

This CDR3 reads CASSSATGTYEQYF. The CDR3 nucleotides read TGTGCCAGCAGCTCCGCGACGGGAACCTACGAGCAGTACTTC. This chain uses TRBV27 with TRBJ2-7; the D gene is possibly TRBD2 (5 bases). Germline values: CDR1 MNHEY, CDR2 SMNVEV (reference sequence). The CDR3 has 14 amino acids. The V end lost 6 bases, the J end lost 2 bases, and 14 bases lay between the germline ends.

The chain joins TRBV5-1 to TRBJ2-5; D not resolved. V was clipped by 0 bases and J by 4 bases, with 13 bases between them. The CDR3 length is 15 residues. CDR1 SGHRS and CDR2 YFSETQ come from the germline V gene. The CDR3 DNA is TGCGCCAGCAGCTTGGAGGGAAATAGAATAGAGACCCAGTACTTC. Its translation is CASSLEGNRIETQYF.

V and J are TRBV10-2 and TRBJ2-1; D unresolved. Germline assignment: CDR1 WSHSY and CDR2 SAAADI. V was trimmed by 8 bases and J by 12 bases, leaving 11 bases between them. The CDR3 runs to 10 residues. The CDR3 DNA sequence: TGCGCCAGCCAGGACGCATGGCAGTTCTTC. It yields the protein CASQDAWQFF.

CDR3 in amino acids: CASSSIGTAGYEQYF. For the CDR3, the DNA is TGTGCCAGCAGCTCAATTGGGACAGCAGGCTACGAGCAGTACTTC. The J gene is TRBJ2-7, the V gene TRBV7-9; 7 bases agree with TRBD1. This CDR3 comprises 15 residues. The J segment lost 3 bases and the V segment lost 4 bases, leaving 9 bases of the junction unmatched. Germline-derived CDR1 and CDR2 are SEHNR and FQNEAQ (reference sequence).

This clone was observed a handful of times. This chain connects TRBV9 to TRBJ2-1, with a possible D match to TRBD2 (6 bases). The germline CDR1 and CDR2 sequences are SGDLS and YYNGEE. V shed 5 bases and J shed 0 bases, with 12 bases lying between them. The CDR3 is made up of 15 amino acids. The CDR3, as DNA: TGTGCCAGCAGTCAGGGCGGGGCCTCCTACAATGAGCAGTTCTTC. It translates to CASSQGGASYNEQFF.

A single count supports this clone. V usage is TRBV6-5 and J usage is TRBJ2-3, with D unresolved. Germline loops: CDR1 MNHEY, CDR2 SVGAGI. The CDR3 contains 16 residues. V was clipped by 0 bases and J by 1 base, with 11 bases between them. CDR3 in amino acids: CASSYSKALRTDTQYF. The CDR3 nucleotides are TGTGCCAGCAGTTACTCGAAGGCACTACGCACAGATACGCAGTATTTT.

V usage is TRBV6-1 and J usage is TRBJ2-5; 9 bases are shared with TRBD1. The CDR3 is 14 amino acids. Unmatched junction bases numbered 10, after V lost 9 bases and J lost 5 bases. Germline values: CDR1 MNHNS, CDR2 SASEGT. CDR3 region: CASRNRGRLETQYF. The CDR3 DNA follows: TGTGCCAGTAGGAACAGGGGGCGATTGGAGACCCAGTACTTC.

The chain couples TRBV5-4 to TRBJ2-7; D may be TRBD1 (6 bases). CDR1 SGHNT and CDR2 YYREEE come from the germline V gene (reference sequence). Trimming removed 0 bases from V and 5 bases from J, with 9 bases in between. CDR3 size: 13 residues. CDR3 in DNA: TGTGCCAGCAGCTTGGCAGGGGCCGACGAGCAGTACTTC. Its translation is CASSLAGADEQYF. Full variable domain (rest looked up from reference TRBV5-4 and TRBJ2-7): ETGVTQSPTHLIKTRGQQVTLRCSSQSGHNTVSWYQQALGQGPQFIFQYYREEENGRGNFPPRFSGLQFPNYSSELNVNALELDDSALYLCASSLAGADEQYFGPGTRLTVT.

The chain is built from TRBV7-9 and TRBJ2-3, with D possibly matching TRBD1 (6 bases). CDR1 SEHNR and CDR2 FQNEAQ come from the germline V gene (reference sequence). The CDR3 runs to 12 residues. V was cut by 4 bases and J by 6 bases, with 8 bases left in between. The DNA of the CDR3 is TGTGCCAGCAGCTCAGGGGCCGATACGCAGTATTTT. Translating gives CASSSGADTQYF. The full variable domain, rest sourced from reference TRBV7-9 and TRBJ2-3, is DTGVSQNPRHKITKRGQNVTFRCDPISEHNRLYWYRQTLGQGPEFLTYFQNEAQLEKSRLLSDRFSAERPKGSFSTLEIQRTEQGDSAMYLCASSSGADTQYFGPGTRLTVL.

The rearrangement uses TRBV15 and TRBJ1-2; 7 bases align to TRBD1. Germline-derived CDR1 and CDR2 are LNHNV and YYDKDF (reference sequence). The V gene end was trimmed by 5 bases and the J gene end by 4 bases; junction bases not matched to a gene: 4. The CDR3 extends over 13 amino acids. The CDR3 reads CATSLGDSYGYTF. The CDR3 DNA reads TGTGCCACCAGCCTCGGGGACAGCTATGGCTACACCTTC.

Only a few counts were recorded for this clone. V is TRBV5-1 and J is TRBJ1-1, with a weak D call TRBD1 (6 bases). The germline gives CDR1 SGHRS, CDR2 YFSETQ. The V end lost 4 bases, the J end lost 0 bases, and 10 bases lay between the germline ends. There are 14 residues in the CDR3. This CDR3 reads CASSRGQMNTEAFF. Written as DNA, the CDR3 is TGCGCCAGCAGCCGAGGACAGATGAACACTGAAGCTTTCTTT.

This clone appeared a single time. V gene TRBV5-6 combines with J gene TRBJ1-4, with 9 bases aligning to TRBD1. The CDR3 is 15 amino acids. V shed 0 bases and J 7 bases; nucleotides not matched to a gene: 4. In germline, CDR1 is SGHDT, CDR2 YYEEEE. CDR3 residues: CASSLDRGLGEKLFF. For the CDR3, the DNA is TGTGCCAGCAGCTTGGACAGGGGGCTAGGTGAAAAACTGTTTTTT.

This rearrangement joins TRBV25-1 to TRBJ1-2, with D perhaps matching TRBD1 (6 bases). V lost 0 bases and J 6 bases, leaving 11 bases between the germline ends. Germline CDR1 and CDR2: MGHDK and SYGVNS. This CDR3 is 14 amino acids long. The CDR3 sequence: CASSEYGGANGYTF. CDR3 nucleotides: TGTGCCAGCAGTGAATATGGGGGGGCCAATGGCTACACCTTC.

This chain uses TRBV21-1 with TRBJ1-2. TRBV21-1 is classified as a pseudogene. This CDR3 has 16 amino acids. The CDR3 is CASSKVSRRVTYGYTF. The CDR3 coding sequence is TGTGCCAGCAGCAAAGTTTCTCGCCGGGTCACCTATGGCTACACCTTC.

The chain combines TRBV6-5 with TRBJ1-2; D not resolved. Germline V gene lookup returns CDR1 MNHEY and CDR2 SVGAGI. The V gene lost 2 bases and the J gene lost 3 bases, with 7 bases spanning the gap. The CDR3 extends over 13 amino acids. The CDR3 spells CASSYGDYYGYTF. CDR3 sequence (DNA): TGTGCCAGCAGTTACGGTGATTACTATGGCTACACCTTC.

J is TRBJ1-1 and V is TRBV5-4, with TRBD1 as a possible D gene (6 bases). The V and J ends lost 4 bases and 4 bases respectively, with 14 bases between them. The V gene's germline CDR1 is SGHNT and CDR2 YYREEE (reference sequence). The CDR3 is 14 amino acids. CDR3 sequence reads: CASSLEQGGTEAFF. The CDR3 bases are TGTGCCAGCAGCCTGGAACAGGGAGGCACTGAAGCTTTCTTT.

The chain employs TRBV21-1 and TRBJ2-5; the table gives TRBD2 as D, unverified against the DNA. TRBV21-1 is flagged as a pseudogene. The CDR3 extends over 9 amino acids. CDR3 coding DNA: TGTGTGGAGGGGGAGACCCAGTACTTC. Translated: CVEGETQYF.

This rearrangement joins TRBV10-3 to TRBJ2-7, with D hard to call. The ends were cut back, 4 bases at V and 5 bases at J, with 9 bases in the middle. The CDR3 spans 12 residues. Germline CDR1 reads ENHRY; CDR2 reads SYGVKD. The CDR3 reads CAISVGGNEQYF. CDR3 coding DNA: TGTGCCATCAGTGTAGGTGGGAACGAGCAGTACTTC.

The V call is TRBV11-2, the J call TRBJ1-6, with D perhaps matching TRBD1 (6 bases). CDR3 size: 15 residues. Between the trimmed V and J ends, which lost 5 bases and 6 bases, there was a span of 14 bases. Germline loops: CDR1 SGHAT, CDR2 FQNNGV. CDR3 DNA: TGTGCCAGCAGCAGAAAGGGACAAACTAATTCACCCCTCCACTTT. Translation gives CASSRKGQTNSPLHF.

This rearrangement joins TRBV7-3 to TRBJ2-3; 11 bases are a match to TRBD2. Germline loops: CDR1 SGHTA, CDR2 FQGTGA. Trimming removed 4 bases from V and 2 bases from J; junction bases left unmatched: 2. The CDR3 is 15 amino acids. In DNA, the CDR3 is TGTGCCAGCAGCTCGGGACTAGCGGCCACAGATACGCAGTATTTT. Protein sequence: CASSSGLAATDTQYF.

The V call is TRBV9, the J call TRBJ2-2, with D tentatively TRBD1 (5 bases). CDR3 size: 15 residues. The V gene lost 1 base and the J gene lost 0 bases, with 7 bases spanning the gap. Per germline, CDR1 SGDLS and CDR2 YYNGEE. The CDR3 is CASSVSGSNTGELFF. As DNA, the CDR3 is TGTGCCAGCAGCGTATCAGGGTCGAACACCGGGGAGCTGTTTTTT.

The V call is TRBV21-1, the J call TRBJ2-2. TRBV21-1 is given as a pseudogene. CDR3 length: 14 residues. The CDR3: CASFPQWITGELFF. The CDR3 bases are TGTGCCAGCTTCCCTCAATGGATTACCGGGGAGCTGTTTTTT.

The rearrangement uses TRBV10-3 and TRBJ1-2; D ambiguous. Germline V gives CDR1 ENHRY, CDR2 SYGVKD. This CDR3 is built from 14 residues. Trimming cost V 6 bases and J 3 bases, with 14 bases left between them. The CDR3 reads CAIRTLDADYGYTF. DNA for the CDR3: TGTGCCATCAGGACGCTGGACGCCGACTATGGCTACACCTTC.

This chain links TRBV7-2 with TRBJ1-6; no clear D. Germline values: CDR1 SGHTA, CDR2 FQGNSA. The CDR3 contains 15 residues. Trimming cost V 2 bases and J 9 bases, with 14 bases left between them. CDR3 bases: TGTGCCAGCAGCTTAACGCCGGGAATAGGTTCACCCCTCCACTTT. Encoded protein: CASSLTPGIGSPLHF.

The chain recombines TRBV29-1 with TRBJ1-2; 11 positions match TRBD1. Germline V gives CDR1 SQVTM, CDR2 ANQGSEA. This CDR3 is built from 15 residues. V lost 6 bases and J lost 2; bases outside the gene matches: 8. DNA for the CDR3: TGCAGCGTGCCCTTGGGACAGGGGGTGAACTATGGCTACACCTTC. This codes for CSVPLGQGVNYGYTF.